A selection of T cell receptor beta chains follows, all from one sample in a study of shared clonotypes between healthy human individuals. Only in-frame clones appear in the TCRdb table, and some are missing; sequencing was by immunoSEQ multiplex PCR. The profile shows some 2,000,000 clones, about 94% of them singletons. Material for sequencing was naive CD8+ T cells sorted from blood. These receptors came from a man aged 18-30 years in good health. CDR3s leave out the opening cysteine and the closing phenylalanine or tryptophan. The order of the fields is V gene, J gene, CDR3 protein.

V: TRBV5-1
J: TRBJ2-7
CDR3: ASSLGGQYYEQY

V: TRBV6-4
J: TRBJ1-6
CDR3: ASSDGWTGNSPLH

V: TRBV7-9
J: TRBJ2-7
CDR3: AGAREGYEQY

V: TRBV15
J: TRBJ1-2
CDR3: ATSTGGENYGYT

V: TRBV11-2
J: TRBJ2-5
CDR3: ASSQSGALSQAQY

V: TRBV27
J: TRBJ2-1
CDR3: ASSSGLAGVDEQF

V: TRBV4-1
J: TRBJ2-2
CDR3: AGRLGTSVQSTYTGELF

V: TRBV19
J: TRBJ2-7
CDR3: ASSIGWQGGNEQY

V: TRBV9
J: TRBJ1-1
CDR3: ASSVADRVTEAF

V: TRBV6-5
J: TRBJ2-7
CDR3: ASSFHLGNEQY

V: TRBV7-9
J: TRBJ2-1
CDR3: ASAFFGVDYNEQF

V: TRBV5-1
J: TRBJ2-3
CDR3: ASSLEGGADTQY

V: TRBV11-3
J: TRBJ2-7
CDR3: ASSPLGGDEQY

V: TRBV5-1
J: TRBJ2-7
CDR3: ASSYSTGSYEQY

V: TRBV30
J: TRBJ2-3
CDR3: AWSSGTSGGFSTDTQY

V: TRBV4-1
J: TRBJ2-4
CDR3: ASSQAGQAPNIQY

V: TRBV4-1
J: TRBJ2-1
CDR3: ASSQEGREPDEQF

V: TRBV10-3
J: TRBJ1-2
CDR3: AISEAPGLNYGYT

V: TRBV30
J: TRBJ2-1
CDR3: AWSVPGEQF

V: TRBV19
J: TRBJ2-5
CDR3: ASSIGGGETQY

V: TRBV10-3
J: TRBJ2-7
CDR3: AISEGLVQQY

V: TRBV15
J: TRBJ1-5
CDR3: ATSRGNQPQH

V: TRBV5-8
J: TRBJ1-6
CDR3: ASSSLRRGLSYNSPLH

V: TRBV9
J: TRBJ1-1
CDR3: ASSVGGVATEAF

V: TRBV7-2
J: TRBJ2-1
CDR3: ASSWPGQRYNEQF

V: TRBV21-1
J: TRBJ2-3
CDR3: ASSKENRVKDTQY

V: TRBV7-8
J: TRBJ2-7
CDR3: ASSLVRTSGYEQY

V: TRBV28
J: TRBJ2-5
CDR3: ASSLLSAYTAQETQY

V: TRBV19
J: TRBJ1-5
CDR3: ASLLHRSYSNQPQH

V: TRBV6-5
J: TRBJ2-7
CDR3: ASSGTGGYEQY

V: TRBV7-2
J: TRBJ2-7
CDR3: ASSPGTGAYEQY

V: TRBV28
J: TRBJ2-7
CDR3: ASSLTGSDYEQY

V: TRBV30
J: TRBJ1-1
CDR3: AYEWGTTEAF

V: TRBV6-1
J: TRBJ2-3
CDR3: ASSVVVDTQY

V: TRBV7-9
J: TRBJ2-7
CDR3: ASSPRRDSYEQY

V: TRBV6-5
J: TRBJ2-7
CDR3: ASSYDVAGVGEQY

V: TRBV5-1
J: TRBJ2-7
CDR3: ASSLGPEREQY

V: TRBV7-8
J: TRBJ2-7
CDR3: ASSSTAGEGYEQY

V: TRBV19
J: TRBJ2-5
CDR3: ASSIDAVEQETQY

V: TRBV5-1
J: TRBJ2-3
CDR3: ASSLATSGSDTQY

V: TRBV6-5
J: TRBJ1-1
CDR3: ASRMGRYTEAF

V: TRBV2
J: TRBJ2-1
CDR3: ASSPVRLAGQDNEQF

V: TRBV21-1
J: TRBJ2-2
CDR3: ASSKDTSAVYSGARSGELF

V: TRBV7-6
J: TRBJ1-5
CDR3: ASGQGGNQPQH

V: TRBV11-2
J: TRBJ2-6
CDR3: ASSLDGGKVPGANVLT

V: TRBV5-6
J: TRBJ1-2
CDR3: ASSLGGQDGYT

V: TRBV19
J: TRBJ2-7
CDR3: ASSIELTYEQY

V: TRBV19
J: TRBJ2-5
CDR3: ASSPLAGGETQY

V: TRBV27
J: TRBJ1-6
CDR3: ASSSGQQSPLH

V: TRBV4-1
J: TRBJ2-2
CDR3: ASSQDPSGRNTGELF

V: TRBV27
J: TRBJ2-7
CDR3: ASSIRDSSYEQY

V: TRBV6-1
J: TRBJ2-5
CDR3: ASSDVVRGEGTQY

V: TRBV9
J: TRBJ2-3
CDR3: ASSDNADTQY

V: TRBV4-3
J: TRBJ2-1
CDR3: ASTHRLAGESNEQF

V: TRBV13
J: TRBJ2-1
CDR3: ASSLAGMDYNEQF

V: TRBV2
J: TRBJ2-7
CDR3: ASSGGNFYEQY

V: TRBV7-9
J: TRBJ2-3
CDR3: ASSFPSGSPTDTQY

V: TRBV19
J: TRBJ1-6
CDR3: ASSMAGEESYNSPLH

V: TRBV27
J: TRBJ2-3
CDR3: ASSLGLAYGTQY